The clone carrying this T cell receptor (beta chain) was counted only a few times. Its antigen remains unknown. This specimen comes from a study of T cells in Graves' hyperthyroidism and ophthalmopathy. The overall study: The blood sample was taken at first diagnosis, before treatment began.

Study-wide findings and caveats: In validation, the model predicted ophthalmopathy. These predictions came a median about 6.8 months before onset. Through a model of 13 V-J features, ophthalmopathy was separated from stable hyperthyroidism.

Amplification targeted TCR beta CDR3 regions from RNA transcripts. The TCR CDR3 was amplified in a first-round RT-PCR using the HTBI primer set. TCRdb re-analysed the multiplex PCR reads in MiXCR, keeping a single row per CDR3 protein. The sample has a few hundred thousand distinct CDR3 sequences; just under 15% are singletons. Cells are PBMCs isolated from approximately 9.2 ml of fresh blood. The CDR3 has 14 residues. The V gene end was trimmed by 5 bases and the J gene end by 5 bases; junction bases not matched to a gene: 10. Germline CDR1 DFQATT, CDR2 SNEGSKA (reference sequence). Sample: blood. The gene calls are TRBV20-1 and TRBJ2-3; 7 bases map to TRBD2. The source is a woman aged 30 to 39 with Graves' hyperthyroidism. CDR3 in amino acids: CSAPGLFEEDTQYF. Here the CDR3 DNA reads TGCAGTGCTCCGGGACTATTCGAGGAAGATACGCAGTATTTT.